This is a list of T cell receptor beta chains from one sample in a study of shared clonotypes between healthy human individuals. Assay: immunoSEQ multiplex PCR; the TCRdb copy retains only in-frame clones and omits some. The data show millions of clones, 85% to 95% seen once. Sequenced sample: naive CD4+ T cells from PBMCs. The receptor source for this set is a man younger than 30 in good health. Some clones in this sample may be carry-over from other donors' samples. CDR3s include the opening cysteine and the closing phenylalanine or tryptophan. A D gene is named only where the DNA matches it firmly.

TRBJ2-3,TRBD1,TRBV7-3,CARIQQRHGKTGGACWGTQYF
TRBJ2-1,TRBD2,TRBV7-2,CASSVAAGAYNEQFF
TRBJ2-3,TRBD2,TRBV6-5,CASGRGLADTQYF
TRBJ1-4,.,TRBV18,CASSRVATNEKLFF
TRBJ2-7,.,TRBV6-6,CASGLWRTQTYEQYF
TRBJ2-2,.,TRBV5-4,CASSSPGLQSTGELFF
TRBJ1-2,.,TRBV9,CASSVVGADYGYTF
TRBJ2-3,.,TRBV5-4,CASQGITDTQYF
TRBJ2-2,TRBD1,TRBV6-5,CASSYSDRGTGELFF
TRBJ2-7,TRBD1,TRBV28,CASRGRGLTSYEQYF
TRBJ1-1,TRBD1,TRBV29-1,CSVVRGLDTEAFF
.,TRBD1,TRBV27,CASSFLGQVVYEQYF